This TCR beta chain emerged from a study of blood T cell repertoires in COVID-19. About the study: Nucleic acid was either cDNA or gDNA, and it came from T cells, B-cell-depleted T cells, or PBMCs.

Source study methods: Estimation of nucleated cell counts relied on the amplification of reference gene primers. Clones were read by immunoSEQ multiplex PCR, and TCRdb kept only the in-frame ones, dropping some. The V and J calls and clone size were taken over from that table, and D and trimming were inferred from the DNA. The data show 85,000 or so clones, under 90% seen once. The ends were cut back, 3 bases at V and 7 bases at J, with 12 bases in the middle. The CDR3 loop spans 13 amino acids. The sequenced material came from peripheral blood. The rearrangement links TRBV12-3 or TRBV12-4 to TRBJ1-1, with D tentatively TRBD1 (6 bases). The sequence derives from a man older than 75 with acute or convalescent COVID-19. CDR3 sequence (DNA): TGTGCCAGCAGTTTTCCCGGGACATTTGAAGCTTTCTTT. It is translated as CASSFPGTFEAFF.